The clone carrying this T cell receptor beta chain appeared a few times. The PCR contained 60 Vbeta and 13 Jbeta primers. Clones were read by immunoSEQ multiplex PCR, and TCRdb kept only the in-frame ones, dropping some. The sample consists of hundreds of thousands of clones, under 80% of them appearing once. CDR3 length: 16 amino acids. Germline V gives CDR1 SGHRS, CDR2 YFSETQ. Deletions cut 4 bases from V and 5 bases from J, with 19 bases between. The source of the sample is a study of cytomegalovirus exposure and HLA in healthy donors. Sequencing input: PBMCs. The TCR originated in a girl aged 2-10 years in good health and CMV-seronegative. The rearrangement links TRBV5-1 to TRBJ2-1; possible D gene TRBD2, 6 bases. This CDR3 reads CASSEREKSLHNEQFF. DNA for the CDR3: TGCGCCAGCAGCGAACGGGAGAAAAGTCTACACAATGAGCAGTTCTTC.